These 3 T cell receptor beta chains came from one sample sequenced in a study of T cell clusters in autoimmune cytopenias (dated by TCRdb to about 2019). TRB amplification used around 260 ng of peripheral blood genomic DNA, 41,000 or so genome equivalents, per sample. TCRdb lists the instrument as Illumina MiSeq. To amplify TRB rearrangements, a touch-down multiplex PCR protocol was run with the TRB-A and TRB-B primer pools combined in a single tube. The reads underwent TCRdb reprocessing, giving one record for each CDR3 protein sequence and no DNA. Per the sample table, the count is roughly 6,300 distinct CDR3 sequences. The ten largest clones represent roughly a fifth of the sample. The same data also contributed to another study, on T cell repertoires in aging, cancer and after chemotherapy.

The sequenced material came from peripheral blood. Receptors originate from a human donor in good health.

This clonotype is medium-sized by frequency. This chain connects TRBV19 to TRBJ2-7; checking the TCRdb D call of TRBD1 is not possible without DNA. The CDR3 loop spans 15 amino acids. Germline CDR1 LNHDA, CDR2 SQIVND (reference sequence). Here the CDR3 reads CASSINSVPGNEQYF.

The V call is TRBV4-3, the J call TRBJ2-2; checking the TCRdb D call of TRBD1 is not possible without DNA. Germline V gene lookup returns CDR1 LGHNA and CDR2 YSLEER. The CDR3 covers 17 residues. The CDR3: CASSQGGAGEGTGELFF.

This clonotype registers medium-sized by frequency. This sequence joins TRBV13 and TRBJ2-1; checking the TCRdb D call of TRBD1 is not possible without DNA. This CDR3 is built from 15 residues. Per the germline V gene, CDR1 is PRHDT and CDR2 is FYEKMQ (reference sequence). CDR3 in amino acids: CASSRRGVDYNEQFF.